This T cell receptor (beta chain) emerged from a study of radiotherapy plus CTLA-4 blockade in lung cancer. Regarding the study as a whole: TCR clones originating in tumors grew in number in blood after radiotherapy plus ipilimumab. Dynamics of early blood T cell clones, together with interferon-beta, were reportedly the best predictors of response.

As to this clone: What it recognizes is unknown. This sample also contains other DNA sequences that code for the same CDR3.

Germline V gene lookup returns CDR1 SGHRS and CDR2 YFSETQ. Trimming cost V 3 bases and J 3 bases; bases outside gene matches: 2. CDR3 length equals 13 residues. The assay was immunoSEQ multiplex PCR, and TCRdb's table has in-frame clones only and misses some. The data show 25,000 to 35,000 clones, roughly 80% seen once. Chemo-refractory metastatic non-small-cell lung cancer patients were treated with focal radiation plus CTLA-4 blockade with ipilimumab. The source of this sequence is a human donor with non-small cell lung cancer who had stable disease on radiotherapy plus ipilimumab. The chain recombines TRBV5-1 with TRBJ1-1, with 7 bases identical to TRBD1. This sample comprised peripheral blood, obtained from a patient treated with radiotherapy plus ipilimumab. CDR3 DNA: TGCGCCAGCAGCTCCCAGGGGGACACTGAAGCTTTCTTT. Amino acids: CASSSQGDTEAFF. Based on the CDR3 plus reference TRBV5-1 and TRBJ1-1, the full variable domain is KAGVTQTPRYLIKTRGQQVTLSCSPISGHRSVSWYQQTPGQGLQFLFEYFSETQRNKGNFPGRFSGRQFSNSRSEMNVSTLELGDSALYLCASSSQGDTEAFFGQGTRLTVV.